This record covers a single T cell receptor beta chain. Its specificity is not known. These data come from a study of shared clonotypes between healthy human individuals. Findings and limits, study-wide: Rarefaction analysis demonstrated incomplete sorted-subset sequencing notwithstanding large depth.

Sequencing used immunoSEQ multiplex PCR; TCRdb keeps in-frame clones, though not all of them. Of millions of clones detected, approximately 94% appear once; the ten largest clones hold 0.14%. V was pared by 6 bases and J by 5 bases, with 19 bases between. CDR1 and CDR2 (germline): MNHNS, SASEGT. The CDR3 has 15 residues. This receptor was obtained from a man aged 18 to 29 in good health. The chain has TRBV6-1 and TRBJ2-5; possible D gene TRBD2, 6 bases. Sample: naive CD4+ T cells sorted from blood. Subset noted: CD45RA+ positively selected. Here the CDR3 DNA reads TGTGCCAGCAGGGAAAGACTAGAGGATTGGGAGACCCAGTACTTC. Translating gives CASRERLEDWETQYF.